Listed below are T cell receptor beta chains from one sample, sequenced in a study of T-cell memory formation after mild COVID-19. In TCRdb, the 5' RACE reads were re-called with MiXCR into one record per CDR3 protein. The sample includes tens of thousands of distinct CDR3 sequences, 25% to 35% seen only once; the top ten take around 40%. Sequencing used PBMCs or a T cell subset sorted from them (not recorded which). Receptor source: a man aged 18-30 years who had mild COVID-19 (a few samples of this study predate the infection). Cell type and time point are not known. Both conserved end residues are part of each CDR3. The D gene is left open where the match is weak. Clone size is given for some rows only: seen once, a few or many times, or a class if the clone is expanded.

J gene | V gene | D gene | clone size | CDR3 DNA | CDR3 protein
TRBJ2-1 | TRBV11-2 | TRBD2 | NA | TGTGCCAGCAGCTTAGGGTTAGCGGGTCCGCGCGAGCAGTTCTTC | CASSLGLAGPREQFF
TRBJ2-7 | TRBV6-6 | NA | NA | TGTGCCAGCGGGTTCGACTACGAGCAGTACTTC | CASGFDYEQYF
TRBJ2-3 | TRBV28 | TRBD1 | NA | TGTGCCAGCAGTTTAGGGACAGGGGCCACAGATACGCAGTATTTT | CASSLGTGATDTQYF
TRBJ2-1 | TRBV6-5 | TRBD2 | NA | TGTGCCAGCACTCACCGGGGGGGGAGCATCAATGAGCAGTTCTTC | CASTHRGGSINEQFF
TRBJ2-7 | TRBV30 | TRBD1 | once | TGTGCCTGGGGACAGGCCTACGAGCAGTACTTC | CAWGQAYEQYF
TRBJ2-7 | TRBV4-1 | NA | many | TGCGCCAGCAGCCAAGACAGGGAGCCCTACGAGCAGTACTTC | CASSQDREPYEQYF
TRBJ2-1 | TRBV5-1 | TRBD1 | few | TGCGCCAGCAGCGGAGCACCTGGACAGGGGATCTATGAGCAGTTCTTC | CASSGAPGQGIYEQFF
TRBJ1-5 | TRBV4-1 | NA | NA | TGCGCCAGCAGCCAAGAGACAGCAGGACAGCCCCAGCATTTT | CASSQETAGQPQHF
TRBJ2-2 | TRBV4-3 | NA | once | TGCGCCAGCAGCCTACGACAAGATGTCGGGGAGCTGTTTTTT | CASSLRQDVGELFF
TRBJ2-2 | TRBV11-2 | NA | few | TGTGCCAGCAGCTTACTCGGGGAGCTGTTTTTT | CASSLLGELFF
TRBJ2-1 | TRBV10-3 | TRBD2 | NA | TGTGCCATCAGTGGCATCGGCGGGGGGGCCTCGAATGAGCAGTTCTTC | CAISGIGGGASNEQFF
TRBJ2-2 | TRBV9 | NA | NA | TGTGCCAGCAGCGTTTGGGGGCAAACCGGGGAGCTGTTTTTT | CASSVWGQTGELFF
TRBJ2-7 | TRBV7-6 | TRBD2 | NA | TGTGCCAGCAGCCCCCAGCGGGGACTCCCCTACGAGCAGTACTTC | CASSPQRGLPYEQYF
TRBJ2-2 | TRBV7-8 | NA | NA | TGTGCCAGCAGCTTTCTTGGAAGGGGACCCGGGGAGCTGTTTTTT | CASSFLGRGPGELFF
TRBJ1-1 | TRBV12-3/TRBV12-4 | NA | NA | TGTGCCAGCAGTGGGGGATACACTGAAGCTTTCTTT | CASSGGYTEAFF
TRBJ2-3 | TRBV7-9 | NA | once | TGTGCCAGCCGCCAGCCAGATACGCAGTATTTT | CASRQPDTQYF
TRBJ1-2 | TRBV28 | NA | once | TGTGCCAGCAGTTCAGGGGCGAGCTATGGCTACACCTTC | CASSSGASYGYTF
TRBJ1-6 | TRBV4-1 | NA | few | TGCGCCAGCAGCCAAGACTTCGCGGCCAATAATTCACCCCTCCACTTT | CASSQDFAANNSPLHF
TRBJ2-7 | TRBV5-4 | NA | few | TGTGCCAGCAGCTTGGAAAGGGGCCTCGAGCAGTACTTC | CASSLERGLEQYF
TRBJ2-5 | TRBV25-1 | NA | NA | TGTGCCAGCAGTGAGGGTATAGGGCGAGGGGAGACCCAGTACTTC | CASSEGIGRGETQYF
TRBJ1-5 | TRBV4-1 | NA | many | TGCGCCAGCAGCCCCCGCTGGGTTAGCAATCAGCCCCAGCATTTT | CASSPRWVSNQPQHF
TRBJ1-2 | TRBV19 | TRBD1 | few | TGTGCCAGTAGCCCCTCAGGGGGCAGTGGCTACACCTTC | CASSPSGGSGYTF
TRBJ2-5 | TRBV18 | NA | NA | TGTGCCAGCTCAAGGGGGAGTGTGGAGACCCAGTACTTC | CASSRGSVETQYF
TRBJ2-5 | TRBV3-1 | NA | once | TGTGCCAGCAGCGGCGCGGCCCATGTAGAGACCCAGTACTTC | CASSGAAHVETQYF
TRBJ2-5 | TRBV20-1 | TRBD2 | NA | TGCAGTGCCTCGCTAGCGGGGACGCAAGAGACCCAGTACTTC | CSASLAGTQETQYF
TRBJ2-1 | TRBV11-2 | TRBD1 | NA | TGTGCCAGCAGCCGACCGGGACAGGGCTATGAGCAGTTCTTC | CASSRPGQGYEQFF
TRBJ1-6 | TRBV10-3 | NA | NA | TGTGCCATCAGGGAAAAAGCCGGGATAGATAATTCACCCCTCCACTTT | CAIREKAGIDNSPLHF
TRBJ1-5 | TRBV28 | NA | many | TGTGCCAGCAGTTTGATTAGGGATCAGCCCCAGCATTTT | CASSLIRDQPQHF
TRBJ2-1 | TRBV29-1 | TRBD2 | few | TGCAGCGTTGATGGACTAGCGGGGGAGGCTCGGTACAATGAGCAGTTCTTC | CSVDGLAGEARYNEQFF
TRBJ2-1 | TRBV4-1 | TRBD1 | NA | TGCGCCAGCAGCCGCGGGCGGACAGGGCCGAGGAGCTACAATGAGCAGTTCTTC | CASSRGRTGPRSYNEQFF
TRBJ2-7 | TRBV6-6 | NA | NA | TGTGCCAGCAGTTACGCGAACGCCTACGAGCAGTACTTC | CASSYANAYEQYF
TRBJ2-7 | TRBV5-1 | TRBD1 | few | TGCGCCAGCAGCCCGCCGGACAGGGAGGTTTCGAAACGGGAGCAGTACTTC | CASSPPDREVSKREQYF
TRBJ2-7 | TRBV27 | TRBD1 | few | TGTGCCAGCAGTCCCCTGGGAAGGGGGCAGGACGAGCAGTACTTC | CASSPLGRGQDEQYF